Listed here are 11 T cell receptor beta chains from one sample, sequenced in a study of Graves' ophthalmopathy and Graves' hyperthyroidism. For repertoire sequencing, the TCR beta CDR3 regions were amplified from RNA transcripts. HTBI primers were used in a first-round RT-PCR, which preceded a second-round multiplex PCR. TCRdb fed the multiplex PCR reads into MiXCR, producing one record per CDR3 protein. Here the sample spans roughly 50,000 distinct CDR3 sequences, roughly half being singletons. Sequenced sample: peripheral blood. These receptors were obtained from an adult woman with Graves' ophthalmopathy.

Many counts were recorded for this clonotype. The genes are TRBV10-3 and TRBJ2-1, with TRBD2 matching over 7 bases. In germline, CDR1 is ENHRY, CDR2 SYGVKD. Trimming removed 1 base from V and 8 bases from J; junction bases left unmatched: 5. The CDR3 has 14 residues. This CDR3 reads CAISEWTSVYEQFF. CDR3 bases: TGTGCCATCAGTGAGTGGACTAGTGTGTATGAGCAGTTCTTC.

The rearrangement links TRBV27 to TRBJ2-1; TRBD1 aligns across 8 bases. With 10 bases clipped from V and 0 bases from J, the junction kept 14 bases outside the gene matches. This CDR3 has 17 residues. Germline values: CDR1 MNHEY, CDR2 SMNVEV (reference sequence). This chain's CDR3 is CATEIPGQESSYNEQFF. The CDR3 nucleotides are TGTGCCACCGAAATTCCGGGACAGGAGAGCTCCTACAATGAGCAGTTCTTC.

This chain links TRBV10-3 with TRBJ2-3, with 10 positions matching TRBD2. Germline CDR1 reads ENHRY; CDR2 reads SYGVKD. With V trimmed by 9 bases and J by 2 bases, 2 bases remained unmatched. The CDR3 spans 13 residues. CDR3 amino acids: CAMGTSDTDTQYF. The DNA for the CDR3 is TGTGCCATGGGGACTAGCGACACAGATACGCAGTATTTT.

J is TRBJ1-5 and V is TRBV2; no firm D call. CDR3 length: 13 residues. The germline V gene has CDR1 SNHLY and CDR2 FYNNEI. Trimming shortened V by 4 bases and J by 4 bases, and 8 bases separated the two germline ends. The CDR3 DNA reads as TGTGCCAGCAGTGGTACAGTGAATCAGCCCCAGCATTTT. Encoded protein: CASSGTVNQPQHF.

This clonotype was seen many times. This chain connects TRBV7-9 to TRBJ2-1; unclear D gene. With 5 bases removed from V and 9 bases from J, the gap between germline ends came to 11 bases. Germline CDR1 and CDR2: SEHNR and FQNEAQ (reference sequence). The CDR3 is made up of 12 amino acids. This chain's CDR3 is CASSPIRVEQFF. The CDR3 DNA reads TGTGCCAGCAGCCCCATTCGGGTTGAGCAGTTCTTC.

The chain couples TRBV10-3 to TRBJ2-3; 16 nucleotides agree with TRBD2. There are 21 residues in the CDR3. Germline CDR1 ENHRY, CDR2 SYGVKD. V lost 2 bases and J lost 3; bases outside the gene matches: 14. The DNA of the CDR3 is TGTGCCATCAGTGAGGGTTCGTCCGGGACTAGCGGGAGGGCGACGACAGATACGCAGTATTTT. It yields the protein CAISEGSSGTSGRATTDTQYF.

This clonotype showed up many times. This may be a read error: a much more frequent sequence differs by one nucleotide. The chain joins TRBV14 to TRBJ2-7; the D is unclear. Germline CDR1 reads SGHDN; CDR2 reads FVKESK. The CDR3 has 15 residues. V was shortened by 4 bases and J by 0 bases, with 13 bases between the two germline ends. In nucleotides, the CDR3 is TGTGCCAGCAGCCGAGATAGACAAAGCTCCTACGAGCAGTACTTC. Translating it yields CASSRDRQSSYEQYF.

The table lists this clonotype with many counts. The chain uses TRBV9 and TRBJ2-2; D not resolved. The V gene's germline CDR1 is SGDLS and CDR2 YYNGEE. The CDR3 loop spans 12 amino acids. V shed 0 bases and J shed 6 bases, with 3 bases lying between them. In DNA, the CDR3 is TGTGCCAGCAGCGTAGGGTCCGGGGAGCTGTTTTTT. As protein: CASSVGSGELFF.

This clonotype was recorded many times. DNA for the CDR3: TGTGCCAGCAGTGACTCGACAGGGGCCAACGTCCTGACTTTC. Protein sequence: CASSDSTGANVLTF. J is TRBJ2-6 and V is TRBV6-4; D remains unclear. The CDR3 is 14 amino acids. Germline V gives CDR1 MRHNA, CDR2 SNTAGT. V gave up 0 bases and J gave up 4 bases, with 4 bases separating them.

The table lists this clonotype with many counts. CDR3 DNA: TGTGCCAGCAGCTTAGCGAGATCTGGGGCCAACGTCCTGACTTTC. It yields the protein CASSLARSGANVLTF. The chain is built from TRBV11-2 and TRBJ2-6; D is uncertain. Germline CDR1 and CDR2: SGHAT and FQNNGV. The CDR3 consists of 15 residues. The germline V and J ends were trimmed by 1 base and 1 base, with 5 bases remaining between them. The full variable domain, its missing parts supplied by reference TRBV11-2 and TRBJ2-6, is EAGVAQSPRYKIIEKRQSVAFWCNPISGHATLYWYQQILGQGPKLLIQFQNNGVVDDSQLPKDRFSAERLKGVDSTLKIQPAKLEDSAVYLCASSLARSGANVLTFGAGSRLTVL.

The V and J genes are TRBV20-1 and TRBJ2-5; no reliable D call. V lost 2 bases, J lost 5 bases, and 21 bases lay in between. This CDR3 comprises 16 residues. Germline V gives CDR1 DFQATT, CDR2 SNEGSKA (reference sequence). In DNA, the CDR3 is TGCAGTGCTAGACGCAATCCGACAAGGTTTGCTGAGACCCAGTACTTC. Protein sequence: CSARRNPTRFAETQYF.